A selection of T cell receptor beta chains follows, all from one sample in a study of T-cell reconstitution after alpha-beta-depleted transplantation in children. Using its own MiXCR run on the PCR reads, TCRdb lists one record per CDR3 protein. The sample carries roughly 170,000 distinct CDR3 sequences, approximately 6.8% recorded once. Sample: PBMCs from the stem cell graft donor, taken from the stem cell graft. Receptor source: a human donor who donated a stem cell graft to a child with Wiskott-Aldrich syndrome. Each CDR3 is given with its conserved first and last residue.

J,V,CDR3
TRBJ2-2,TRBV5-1,CASSLGNRPNTGELFF
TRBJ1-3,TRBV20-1,CSARVASVDYSGNTIYF
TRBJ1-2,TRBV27,CASSDGGAGRELYGYTF
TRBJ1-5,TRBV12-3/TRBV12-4,CASSLQGSGYSNQPQHF
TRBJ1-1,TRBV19,CASNPIPGQRNTEAFF
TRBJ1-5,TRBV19,CASSIRVEAGDSNQPQHF
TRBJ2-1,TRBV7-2,CASSPLFKQFF
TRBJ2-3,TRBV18,CASSPGLSDTQYF
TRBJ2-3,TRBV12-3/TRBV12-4,CASSLGWATDTQYF
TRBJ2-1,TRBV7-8,CASSLVYSLTSYNEQFF
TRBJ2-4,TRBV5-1,CASSTTGMDIQYF
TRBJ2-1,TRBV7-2,CASRTGGAYNEQFF
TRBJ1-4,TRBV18,CASSPPFGRDEKLFF
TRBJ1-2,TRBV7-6,CASSLTGALEKGYTF
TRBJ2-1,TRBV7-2,CASSLGLAGNNEQFF
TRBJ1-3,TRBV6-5,CASSRGQGAGNTIYF
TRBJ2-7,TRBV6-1,CASSRELLSYEQYF
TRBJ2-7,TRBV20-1,CSASGSGVDYEQYF
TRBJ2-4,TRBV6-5,CASSYSVFTGLKNIQYF
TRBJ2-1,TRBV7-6,CASSSPGLFNEQFF
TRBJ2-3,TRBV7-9,CASSFDQGTDTQYF